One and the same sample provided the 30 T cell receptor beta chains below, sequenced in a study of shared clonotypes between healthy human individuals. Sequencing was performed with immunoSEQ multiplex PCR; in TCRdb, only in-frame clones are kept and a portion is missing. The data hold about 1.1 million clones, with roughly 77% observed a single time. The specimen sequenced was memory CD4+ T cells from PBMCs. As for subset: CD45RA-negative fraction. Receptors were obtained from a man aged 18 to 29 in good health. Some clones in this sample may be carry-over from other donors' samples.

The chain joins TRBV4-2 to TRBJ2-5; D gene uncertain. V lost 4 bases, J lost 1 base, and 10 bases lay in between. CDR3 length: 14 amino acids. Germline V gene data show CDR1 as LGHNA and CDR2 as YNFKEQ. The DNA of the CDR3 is TGTGCCAGCAGCCGACACGCAGTCCAAGAGACCCAGTACTTC. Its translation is CASSRHAVQETQYF.

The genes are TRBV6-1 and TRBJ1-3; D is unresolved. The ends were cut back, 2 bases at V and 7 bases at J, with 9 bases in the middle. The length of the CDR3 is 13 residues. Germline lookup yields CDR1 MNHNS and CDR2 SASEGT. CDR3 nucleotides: TGTGCCAGCAGTGAAACCCCCCGGAACACCATATATTTT. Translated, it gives CASSETPRNTIYF.

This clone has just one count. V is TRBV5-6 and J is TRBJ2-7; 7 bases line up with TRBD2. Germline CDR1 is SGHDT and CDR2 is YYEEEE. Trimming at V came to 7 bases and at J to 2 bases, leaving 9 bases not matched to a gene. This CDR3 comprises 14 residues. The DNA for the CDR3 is TGTGCCAGCGACCGGGGAGGGGCCGCCTACGAGCAGTACTTC. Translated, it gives CASDRGGAAYEQYF.

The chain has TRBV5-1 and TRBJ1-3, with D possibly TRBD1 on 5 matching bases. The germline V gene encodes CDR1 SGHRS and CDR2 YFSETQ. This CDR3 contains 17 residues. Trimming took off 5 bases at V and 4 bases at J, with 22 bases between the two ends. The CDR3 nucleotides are TGCGCCAGCAGGGAGGGATACCGTCGGGGGGAAGGAAACACCATATATTTT. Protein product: CASREGYRRGEGNTIYF.

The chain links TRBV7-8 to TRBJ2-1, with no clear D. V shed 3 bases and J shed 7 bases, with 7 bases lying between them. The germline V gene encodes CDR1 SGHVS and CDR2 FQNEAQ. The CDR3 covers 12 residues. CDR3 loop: CASSFQGNEQFF. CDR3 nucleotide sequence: TGTGCCAGCAGCTTCCAAGGGAATGAGCAGTTCTTC. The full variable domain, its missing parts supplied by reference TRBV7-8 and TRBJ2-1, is GAGVSQSPRYKVAKRGQDVALRCDPISGHVSLFWYQQALGQGPEFLTYFQNEAQLDKSGLPSDRFFAERPEGSVSTLKIQRTQQEDSAVYLCASSFQGNEQFFGPGTRLTVL.

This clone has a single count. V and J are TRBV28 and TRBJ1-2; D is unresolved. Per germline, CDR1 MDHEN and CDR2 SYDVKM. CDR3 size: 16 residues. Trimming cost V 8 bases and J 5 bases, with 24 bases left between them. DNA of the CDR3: TGTGCCAGCGAATCCTTCCGGGCCGACGAGGGATATGGCTACACCTTC. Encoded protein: CASESFRADEGYGYTF.

In nucleotides, the CDR3 is TGTGCCAGCAGTTGGGACAGACACACCGGGGAGCTGTTTTTT. This encodes CASSWDRHTGELFF. This chain uses TRBV2 with TRBJ2-2; 7 bases map to TRBD1. The trim removed 5 bases at V and 3 bases at J, leaving 3 bases unmatched. The germline gives CDR1 SNHLY, CDR2 FYNNEI. The CDR3 consists of 14 residues.

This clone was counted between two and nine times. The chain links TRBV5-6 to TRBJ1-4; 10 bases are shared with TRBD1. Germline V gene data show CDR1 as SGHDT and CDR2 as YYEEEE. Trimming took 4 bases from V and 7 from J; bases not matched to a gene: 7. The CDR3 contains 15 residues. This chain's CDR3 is CASSGSGTGVEKLFF. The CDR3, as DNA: TGTGCCAGCAGCGGAAGCGGGACAGGGGTTGAAAAACTGTTTTTT.

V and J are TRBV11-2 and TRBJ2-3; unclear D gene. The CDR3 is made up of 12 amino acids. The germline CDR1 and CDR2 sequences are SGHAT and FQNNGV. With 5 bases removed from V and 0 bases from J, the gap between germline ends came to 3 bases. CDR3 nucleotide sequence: TGTGCCAGCAGCAGGAGCACAGATACGCAGTATTTT. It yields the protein CASSRSTDTQYF.

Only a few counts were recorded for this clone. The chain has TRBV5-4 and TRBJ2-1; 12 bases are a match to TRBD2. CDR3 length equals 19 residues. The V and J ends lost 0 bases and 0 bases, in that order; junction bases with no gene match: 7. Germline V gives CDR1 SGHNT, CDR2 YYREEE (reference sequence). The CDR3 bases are TGTGCCAGCAGCTTGGGACTAGCGGGAGTCGCCGGCTCCTACAATGAGCAGTTCTTC. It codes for CASSLGLAGVAGSYNEQFF.

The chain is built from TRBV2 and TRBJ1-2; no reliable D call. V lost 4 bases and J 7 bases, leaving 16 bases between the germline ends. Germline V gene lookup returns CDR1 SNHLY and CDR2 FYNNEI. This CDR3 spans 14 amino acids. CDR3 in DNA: TGTGCCAGCAGTGCGGCTCGGGATTTAGCTGGCTACACCTTC. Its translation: CASSAARDLAGYTF.

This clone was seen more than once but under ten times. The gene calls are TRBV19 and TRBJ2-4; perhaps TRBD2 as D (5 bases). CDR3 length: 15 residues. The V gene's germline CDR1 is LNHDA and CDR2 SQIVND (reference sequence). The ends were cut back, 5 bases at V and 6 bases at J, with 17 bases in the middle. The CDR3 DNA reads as TGTGCCAGTAGTGACGGACTTGATTCCCTAAACATTCAGTACTTC. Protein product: CASSDGLDSLNIQYF. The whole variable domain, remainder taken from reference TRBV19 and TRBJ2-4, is DGGITQSPKYLFRKEGQNVTLSCEQNLNHDAMYWYRQDPGQGLRLIYYSQIVNDFQKGDIAEGYSVSREKKESFPLTVTSAQKNPTAFYLCASSDGLDSLNIQYFGAGTRLSVL.

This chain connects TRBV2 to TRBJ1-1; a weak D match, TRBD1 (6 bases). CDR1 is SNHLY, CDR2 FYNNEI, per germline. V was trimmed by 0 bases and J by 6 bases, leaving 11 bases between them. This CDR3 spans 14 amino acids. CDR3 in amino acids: CASSEALGGAEAFF. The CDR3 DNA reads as TGTGCCAGCAGTGAAGCGCTTGGGGGCGCTGAAGCTTTCTTT.

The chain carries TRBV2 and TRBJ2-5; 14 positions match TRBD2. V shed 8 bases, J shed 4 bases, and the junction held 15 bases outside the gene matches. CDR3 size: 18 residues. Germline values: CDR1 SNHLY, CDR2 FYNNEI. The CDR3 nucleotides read TGTGCCAGCTCCTTCTTCGGACTAGCGGGAGGAGAGGGAGAGACCCAGTACTTC. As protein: CASSFFGLAGGEGETQYF.

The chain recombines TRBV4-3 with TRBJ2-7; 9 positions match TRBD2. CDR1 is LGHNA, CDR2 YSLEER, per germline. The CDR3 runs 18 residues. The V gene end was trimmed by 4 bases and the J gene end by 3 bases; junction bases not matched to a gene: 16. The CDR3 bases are TGCGCCAGCAGCCCCCAGACTGGGGCGGGAGGGCCGGGCTACGAGCAGTACTTC. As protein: CASSPQTGAGGPGYEQYF.

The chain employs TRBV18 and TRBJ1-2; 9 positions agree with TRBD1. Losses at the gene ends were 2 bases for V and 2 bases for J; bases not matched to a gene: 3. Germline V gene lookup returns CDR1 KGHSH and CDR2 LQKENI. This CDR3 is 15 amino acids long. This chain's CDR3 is CASSPGTGSNYGYTF. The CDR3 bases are TGTGCCAGCTCACCAGGGACAGGGTCCAACTATGGCTACACCTTC.

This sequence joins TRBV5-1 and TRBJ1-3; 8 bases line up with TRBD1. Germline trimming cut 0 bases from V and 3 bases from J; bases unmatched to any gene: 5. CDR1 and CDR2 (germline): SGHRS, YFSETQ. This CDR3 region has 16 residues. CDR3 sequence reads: CASSLGTGMVGNTIYF. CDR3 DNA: TGCGCCAGCAGCTTGGGGACAGGGATGGTTGGAAACACCATATATTTT.

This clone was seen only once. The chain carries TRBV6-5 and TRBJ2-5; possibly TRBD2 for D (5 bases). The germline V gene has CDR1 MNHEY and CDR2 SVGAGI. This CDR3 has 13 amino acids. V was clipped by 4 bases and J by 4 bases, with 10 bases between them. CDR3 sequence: CASSSPGRETQYF. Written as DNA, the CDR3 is TGTGCCAGCAGTTCTCCGGGGAGAGAGACCCAGTACTTC.

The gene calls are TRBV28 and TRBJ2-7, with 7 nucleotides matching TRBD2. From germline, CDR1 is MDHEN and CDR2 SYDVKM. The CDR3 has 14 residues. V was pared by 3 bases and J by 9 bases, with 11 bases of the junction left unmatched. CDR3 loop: CASSLSRGGRVQYF. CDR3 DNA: TGTGCCAGCAGTTTGTCGCGCGGCGGGAGAGTGCAGTACTTC.

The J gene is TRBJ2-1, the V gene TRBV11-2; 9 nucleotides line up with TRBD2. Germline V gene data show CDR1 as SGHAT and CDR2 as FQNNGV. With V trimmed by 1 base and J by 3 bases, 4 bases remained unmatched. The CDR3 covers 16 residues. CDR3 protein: CASSLGGSGSYNEQFF. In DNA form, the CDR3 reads TGTGCCAGCAGCTTAGGAGGTAGCGGGAGCTACAATGAGCAGTTCTTC. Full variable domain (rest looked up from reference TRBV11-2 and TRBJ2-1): EAGVAQSPRYKIIEKRQSVAFWCNPISGHATLYWYQQILGQGPKLLIQFQNNGVVDDSQLPKDRFSAERLKGVDSTLKIQPAKLEDSAVYLCASSLGGSGSYNEQFFGPGTRLTVL.

CDR3 sequence (DNA): TGTGCCAGCAGCGAAGACTGGGGTGATGAAAAACTGTTTTTT. This sequence encodes CASSEDWGDEKLFF. V is TRBV9 and J is TRBJ1-4; D unclear. The V end lost 3 bases, the J end lost 6 bases, and 12 bases lay between the germline ends. Germline V gene sequence: CDR1 SGDLS, CDR2 YYNGEE. There are 14 residues in the CDR3.

The CDR3 nucleotides are TGCGCCAGCAGCTTACAAACCGAGGGTGAAGCTTTCTTT. It translates to CASSLQTEGEAFF. This sequence joins TRBV5-1 and TRBJ1-1; the D is unclear. V was shortened by 2 bases and J by 7 bases, with 12 bases between the two germline ends. The CDR3 consists of 13 residues. From germline, CDR1 is SGHRS and CDR2 YFSETQ.

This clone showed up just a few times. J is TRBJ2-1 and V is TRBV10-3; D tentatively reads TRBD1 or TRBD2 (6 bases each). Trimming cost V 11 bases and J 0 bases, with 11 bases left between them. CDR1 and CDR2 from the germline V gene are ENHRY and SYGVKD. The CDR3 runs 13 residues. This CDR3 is CAAGGLSYNEQFF. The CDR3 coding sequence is TGTGCCGCCGGGGGCCTCTCCTACAATGAGCAGTTCTTC.

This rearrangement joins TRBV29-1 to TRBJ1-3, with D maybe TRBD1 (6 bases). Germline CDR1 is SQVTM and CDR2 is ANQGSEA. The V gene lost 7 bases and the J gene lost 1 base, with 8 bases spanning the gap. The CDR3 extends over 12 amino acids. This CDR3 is CSATGSGNTIYF. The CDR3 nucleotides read TGCAGCGCCACAGGGTCTGGAAACACCATATATTTT.

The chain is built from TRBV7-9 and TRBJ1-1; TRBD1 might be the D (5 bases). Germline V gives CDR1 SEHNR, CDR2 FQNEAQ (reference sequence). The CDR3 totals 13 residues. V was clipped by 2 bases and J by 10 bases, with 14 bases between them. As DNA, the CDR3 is TGTGCCAGCAGCTTAAGGGGCCGAGGTGTAGCTTTCTTT. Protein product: CASSLRGRGVAFF.

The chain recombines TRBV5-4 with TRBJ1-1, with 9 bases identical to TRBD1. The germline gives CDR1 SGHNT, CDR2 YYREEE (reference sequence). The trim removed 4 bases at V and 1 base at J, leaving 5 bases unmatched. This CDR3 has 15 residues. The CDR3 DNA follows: TGTGCCAGCAGCCACGGACAGGGGAAGAACACTGAAGCTTTCTTT. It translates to CASSHGQGKNTEAFF.

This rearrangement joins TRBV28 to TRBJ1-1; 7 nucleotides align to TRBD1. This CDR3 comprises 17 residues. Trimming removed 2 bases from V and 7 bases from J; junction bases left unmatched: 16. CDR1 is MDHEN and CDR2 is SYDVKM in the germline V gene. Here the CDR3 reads CASSLGGAGGAWVEAFF. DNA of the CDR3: TGTGCCAGCAGTTTAGGGGGGGCAGGGGGAGCCTGGGTTGAAGCTTTCTTT.

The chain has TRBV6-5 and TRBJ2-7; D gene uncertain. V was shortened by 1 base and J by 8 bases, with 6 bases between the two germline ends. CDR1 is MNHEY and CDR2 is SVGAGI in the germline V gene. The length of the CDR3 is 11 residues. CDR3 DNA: TGTGCCAGCAGTTACTTGACGAAGCAGTACTTC. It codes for CASSYLTKQYF.

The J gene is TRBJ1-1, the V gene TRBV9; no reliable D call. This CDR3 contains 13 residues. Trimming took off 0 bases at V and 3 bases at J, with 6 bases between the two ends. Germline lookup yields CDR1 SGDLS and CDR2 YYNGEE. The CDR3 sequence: CASSVDQYTEAFF. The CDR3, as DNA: TGTGCCAGCAGCGTAGACCAGTACACTGAAGCTTTCTTT.

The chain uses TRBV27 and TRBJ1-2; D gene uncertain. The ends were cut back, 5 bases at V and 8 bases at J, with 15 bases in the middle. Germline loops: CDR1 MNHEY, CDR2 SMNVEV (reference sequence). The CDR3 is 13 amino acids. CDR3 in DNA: TGTGCCAGCAGTCTTTACACGAGACGGGGCTACACCTTC. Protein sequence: CASSLYTRRGYTF.